Detailed here is one T cell receptor (beta chain). Its specificity is not known. Trimming shortened V by 4 bases and J by 0 bases, and 19 bases separated the two germline ends. Looked up from germline, CDR1 is MDHEN and CDR2 is SYDVKM. The CDR3 sequence is 18 residues long. TCRdb re-derived calls from the 5' RACE reads in MiXCR, one entry per CDR3 protein. Of more than 1.5 million distinct CDR3 sequences in the sample, roughly 35% are singletons; the top ten hold approximately 0.25%. The sample comes from a study of identical twins. Study-wide results and caveats: Twin-shared out-of-frame alpha sequences showed excess low generation probability. In drawing conclusions, the study used cross-sectional statistical analysis and did not follow the same donors.

This receptor was identified in a newborn girl in good health. This chain uses TRBV28 with TRBJ2-1, with a weak D call TRBD2 (5 bases). The source material was cord blood. This chain's CDR3 is CASSSFSPADRSYNEQFF. For the CDR3, the DNA is TGTGCCAGCAGTTCTTTCTCACCAGCGGACCGCTCCTACAATGAGCAGTTCTTC. Full variable domain (missing parts from reference TRBV28 and TRBJ2-1): DVKVTQSSRYLVKRTGEKVFLECVQDMDHENMFWYRQDPGLGLRLIYFSYDVKMKEKGDIPEGYSVSREKKERFSLILESASTNQTSMYLCASSSFSPADRSYNEQFFGPGTRLTVL.